Below are 18 T cell receptor beta chains sequenced from a single sample in a study of cytomegalovirus exposure and HLA in healthy donors. The PCR employed 60 Vbeta primers together with 13 Jbeta primers. Profiled with immunoSEQ multiplex PCR; TCRdb holds only in-frame clones, not every one. The repertoire has fewer than 95,000 clones, 76% of them found once; the top ten carry about 3%. Sequencing input: PBMCs. These receptors came from a man between 40 and 49 years old in good health and CMV-seronegative.

This clone was recorded once. This sequence joins TRBV30 and TRBJ1-3; D uncertain. The V and J ends lost 3 bases and 1 base respectively, with 10 bases between them. Germline-derived CDR1 and CDR2 are GTSNPN and SVGIG (reference sequence). The length of the CDR3 is 14 residues. Written as DNA, the CDR3 is TGTGCCTGGAGCCCCCCCGGTTCTGGAAACACCATATATTTT. It encodes CAWSPPGSGNTIYF.

This chain joins TRBV30 and TRBJ2-5; 12 bases line up with TRBD2. Germline CDR1 is GTSNPN and CDR2 is SVGIG (reference sequence). CDR3 length: 14 residues. After removal of 0 bases from V and 7 bases from J, the junction contained 3 bases not matched to a gene. CDR3 coding DNA: TGTGCCTGGAGTGTACAACTAGCGGGGGGGACCCAGTACTTC. This codes for CAWSVQLAGGTQYF.

This sequence joins TRBV11-3 and TRBJ2-1, with TRBD1 as a possible D gene (5 bases). V lost 5 bases to trimming and J lost 4 bases, with 9 bases between them. This CDR3 is built from 13 residues. Germline loops: CDR1 SGHNT, CDR2 YENEEA. This CDR3 reads CASSRDSYNEQFF. The CDR3 DNA is TGTGCCAGCAGCAGAGACAGTTACAATGAGCAGTTCTTC.

This chain joins TRBV29-1 and TRBJ2-7; 9 bases agree with TRBD2. This CDR3 is 13 amino acids long. V lost 7 bases and J lost 2; bases outside the gene matches: 6. Germline assignment: CDR1 SQVTM and CDR2 ANQGSEA. In nucleotides, the CDR3 is TGCAGCGGAAGGACTAGCGAGACCTACGAGCAGTACTTC. Protein product: CSGRTSETYEQYF.

This chain connects TRBV18 to TRBJ1-4, with D perhaps TRBD1 (6 bases). CDR1 is KGHSH and CDR2 is LQKENI in the germline V gene. The V gene lost 3 bases and the J gene lost 8 bases, with 22 bases spanning the gap. This CDR3 contains 17 residues. The CDR3 is CASSPTPGAGAGEKLFF. Written as DNA, the CDR3 is TGTGCCAGCTCACCGACGCCGGGGGCAGGAGCGGGGGAAAAACTGTTTTTT.

This rearrangement joins TRBV4-1 to TRBJ2-7; 8 bases fit TRBD2. Germline CDR1 and CDR2: MGHRA and YSYEKL. This CDR3 spans 16 amino acids. With V trimmed by 4 bases and J by 5 bases, 13 bases remained unmatched. The CDR3 loop is CASSRQTAGVSNEQYF. The CDR3 DNA reads as TGCGCCAGCAGCCGACAGACAGCGGGGGTTTCTAACGAGCAGTACTTC.

The rearrangement uses TRBV6-4 and TRBJ2-3, with D maybe TRBD2 (6 bases). This CDR3 spans 13 amino acids. CDR1 is MRHNA, CDR2 SNTAGT, per germline. V shed 6 bases and J shed 8 bases, with 15 bases lying between them. The CDR3 here is CASRLSSAITQYF. CDR3 sequence (DNA): TGTGCCAGCAGGCTTTCTAGCGCGATTACGCAGTATTTT.

The DNA for the CDR3 is TGTGCCAGCAGCTTAACAGGGAAGAGACGCGGCTACACCTTC. Protein product: CASSLTGKRRGYTF. The chain couples TRBV5-6 to TRBJ1-2; tentative D call: TRBD1 (6 bases). The CDR3 is 14 residues long. Germline values: CDR1 SGHDT, CDR2 YYEEEE. The V gene lost 2 bases and the J gene lost 8 bases, with 16 bases spanning the gap. Combining the CDR3 with reference TRBV5-6 and TRBJ1-2 gives the whole variable domain DAGVTQSPTHLIKTRGQQVTLRCSPKSGHDTVSWYQQALGQGPQFIFQYYEEEERQRGNFPDRFSGHQFPNYSSELNVNALLLGDSALYLCASSLTGKRRGYTFGSGTRLTVV.

In this sample, this clone turned up a few times. The J gene is TRBJ1-2, the V gene TRBV6-5; TRBD1 aligns across 8 bases. The CDR3 extends over 15 amino acids. Germline assignment: CDR1 MNHEY and CDR2 SVGAGI. The ends lost 5 bases at V and 3 bases at J; junction bases unmatched: 8. This CDR3 is CASSLGPDRDYGYTF. DNA of the CDR3: TGTGCCAGCAGTCTAGGACCGGACAGGGACTATGGCTACACCTTC.

The genes are TRBV11-1 and TRBJ2-1, with TRBD2 matching 13 bases. J gave up 8 bases and V 4 bases, and 8 bases lay outside the gene matches. The CDR3 spans 16 residues. The germline V gene encodes CDR1 SGHAT and CDR2 FQDESV (reference sequence). The DNA of the CDR3 is TGTGCCAGCAGCTCCAGACTAGCGGGGGGTAGCTATGAGCAGTTCTTC. It encodes CASSSRLAGGSYEQFF.

A few counts support this clone. The V call is TRBV4-1, the J call TRBJ1-4, with D perhaps TRBD1 (5 bases). The CDR3 length is 13 residues. The V gene's germline CDR1 is MGHRA and CDR2 YSYEKL. V was cut by 0 bases and J by 12 bases, with 11 bases left in between. The CDR3 region has the DNA TGCGCCAGCAGCCAAGATGCCAGGGAGGAACTGTTTTTT. It yields the protein CASSQDAREELFF.

The chain is built from TRBV6-6 and TRBJ1-1; a weak D match, TRBD1 (5 bases). The germline V and J ends were trimmed by 6 bases and 5 bases, with 13 bases remaining between them. Germline V gene lookup returns CDR1 MNHNY and CDR2 SVGAGI (reference sequence). The CDR3 covers 13 residues. CDR3 loop: CASSLQGWTEAFF. DNA of the CDR3: TGTGCCAGCAGCCTCCAGGGTTGGACTGAAGCTTTCTTT.

As for this clone: Sequence at one end of the junction differs from germline and may be a read error. The CDR3 is CASSPGQGSLQETLYF. The CDR3 DNA reads as TGTGCCAGCAGCCCAGGACAGGGGAGTCTTCAAGAGACCCTGTACTTC. V is TRBV5-6 and J is TRBJ2-5, with TRBD1 matching 9 bases. This CDR3 contains 16 residues. From germline, CDR1 is SGHDT and CDR2 YYEEEE.

This chain joins TRBV7-2 and TRBJ2-1; maybe TRBD1 (5 bases). Trimming pared 1 base from V and 5 bases from J, leaving 6 bases between. The CDR3 runs 13 residues. Per the germline V gene, CDR1 is SGHTA and CDR2 is FQGNSA. The CDR3 sequence: CASSLDRHNEQFF. The DNA of the CDR3 is TGTGCCAGCAGCTTAGACAGGCACAATGAGCAGTTCTTC.

This clone came up a few times. The chain combines TRBV6-6 with TRBJ2-7; 9 nucleotides line up with TRBD1. The V gene end was trimmed by 2 bases and the J gene end by 3 bases; junction bases not matched to a gene: 2. The CDR3 length is 14 residues. Germline loops: CDR1 MNHNY, CDR2 SVGAGI (reference sequence). The CDR3 sequence is CASSYETGGYEQYF. The CDR3 coding sequence is TGTGCCAGCAGTTACGAGACAGGGGGCTACGAGCAGTACTTC.

The V and J genes are TRBV27 and TRBJ1-2; tentatively, D is TRBD1 (6 bases). Germline CDR1 reads MNHEY; CDR2 reads SMNVEV (reference sequence). V was trimmed by 3 bases and J by 0 bases, leaving 11 bases between them. There are 15 residues in the CDR3. The CDR3 loop reads CASSFRGEANYGYTF. CDR3 in DNA: TGTGCCAGCAGTTTCAGGGGCGAAGCTAACTATGGCTACACCTTC.

This clone came up a few times. CDR3 in DNA: TGTGCCAGCTCACCCCTTGACAGGGGCGTAACAGATACGCAGTATTTT. Amino acid sequence: CASSPLDRGVTDTQYF. The chain is built from TRBV18 and TRBJ2-3, with 8 bases that match TRBD1. The CDR3 covers 16 residues. J gave up 3 bases and V 3 bases, and 8 bases lay outside the gene matches. CDR1 is KGHSH and CDR2 is LQKENI in the germline V gene.

The gene calls are TRBV4-1 and TRBJ2-3; D perhaps matches TRBD2 (6 bases). Per the germline V gene, CDR1 is MGHRA and CDR2 is YSYEKL. The CDR3 covers 17 residues. V lost 1 base, J lost 3 bases, and 17 bases lay in between. The CDR3 spells CASSQGRGTTSTDTQYF. The DNA of the CDR3 is TGCGCCAGCAGCCAAGGCCGCGGGACGACCTCGACAGATACGCAGTATTTT.